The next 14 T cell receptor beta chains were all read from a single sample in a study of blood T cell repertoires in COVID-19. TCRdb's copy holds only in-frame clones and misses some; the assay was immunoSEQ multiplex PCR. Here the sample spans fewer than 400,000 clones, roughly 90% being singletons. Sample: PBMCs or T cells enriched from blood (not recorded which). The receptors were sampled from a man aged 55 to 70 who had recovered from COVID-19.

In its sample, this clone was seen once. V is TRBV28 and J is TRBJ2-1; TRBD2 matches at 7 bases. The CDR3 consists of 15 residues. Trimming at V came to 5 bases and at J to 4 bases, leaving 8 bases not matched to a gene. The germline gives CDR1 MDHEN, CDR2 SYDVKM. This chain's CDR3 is CASSTVAGAYNEQFF. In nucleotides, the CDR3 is TGTGCCAGCAGTACCGTGGCGGGAGCGTACAATGAGCAGTTCTTC.

The CDR3 DNA reads TGTGCCAGCAGCTTAGCGACTAGCGGGTTGGGGGAGCTGTTTTTT. It encodes CASSLATSGLGELFF. The J gene is TRBJ2-2, the V gene TRBV7-2, with 10 bases matching TRBD2. Germline CDR1 reads SGHTA; CDR2 reads FQGNSA. This CDR3 has 15 amino acids. Germline trimming cut 0 bases from V and 8 bases from J; bases unmatched to any gene: 3.

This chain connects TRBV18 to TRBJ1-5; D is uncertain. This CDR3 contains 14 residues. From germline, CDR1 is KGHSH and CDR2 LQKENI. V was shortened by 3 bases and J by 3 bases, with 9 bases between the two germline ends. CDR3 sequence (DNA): TGTGCCAGCTCACCGGTCCCTAACAATCAGCCCCAGCATTTT. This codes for CASSPVPNNQPQHF.

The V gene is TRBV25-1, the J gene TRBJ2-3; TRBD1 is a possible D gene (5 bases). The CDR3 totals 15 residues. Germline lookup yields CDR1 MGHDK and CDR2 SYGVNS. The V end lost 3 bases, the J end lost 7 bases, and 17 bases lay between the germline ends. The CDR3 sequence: CASSDTGRAPNTQYF. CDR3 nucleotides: TGTGCCAGCAGTGATACAGGACGGGCCCCAAATACGCAGTATTTT.

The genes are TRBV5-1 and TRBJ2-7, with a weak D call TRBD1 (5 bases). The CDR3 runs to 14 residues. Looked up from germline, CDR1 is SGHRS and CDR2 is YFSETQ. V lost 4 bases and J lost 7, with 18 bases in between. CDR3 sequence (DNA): TGCGCCAGCAGCCAAATGGGCGACAGCCGGGAGCAGTACTTC. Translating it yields CASSQMGDSREQYF.

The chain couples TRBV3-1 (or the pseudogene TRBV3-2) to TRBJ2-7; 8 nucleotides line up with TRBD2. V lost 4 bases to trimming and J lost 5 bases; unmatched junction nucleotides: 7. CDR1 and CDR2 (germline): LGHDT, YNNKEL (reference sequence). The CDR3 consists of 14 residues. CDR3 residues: CASSPRGGWNEQYF. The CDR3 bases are TGTGCCAGCAGCCCCCGGGGGGGATGGAACGAGCAGTACTTC.

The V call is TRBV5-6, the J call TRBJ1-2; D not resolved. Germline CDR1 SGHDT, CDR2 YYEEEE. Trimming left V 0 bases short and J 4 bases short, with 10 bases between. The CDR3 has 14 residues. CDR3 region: CASSLGPSFYGYTF. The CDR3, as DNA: TGTGCCAGCAGCTTGGGCCCTAGCTTCTATGGCTACACCTTC.

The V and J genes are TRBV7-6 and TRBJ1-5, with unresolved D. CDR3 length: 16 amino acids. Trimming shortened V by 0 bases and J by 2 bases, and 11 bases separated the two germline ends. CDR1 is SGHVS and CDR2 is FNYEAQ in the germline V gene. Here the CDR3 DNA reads TGTGCCAGCAGCTTAGCGGGGTTCGGGGGCAATCAGCCCCAGCATTTT. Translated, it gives CASSLAGFGGNQPQHF.

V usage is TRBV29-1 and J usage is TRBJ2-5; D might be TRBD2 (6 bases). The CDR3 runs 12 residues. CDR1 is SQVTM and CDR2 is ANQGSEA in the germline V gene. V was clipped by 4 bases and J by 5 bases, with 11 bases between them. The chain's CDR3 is CSVGLAMETQYF. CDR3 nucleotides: TGCAGCGTTGGGCTAGCGATGGAGACCCAGTACTTC.

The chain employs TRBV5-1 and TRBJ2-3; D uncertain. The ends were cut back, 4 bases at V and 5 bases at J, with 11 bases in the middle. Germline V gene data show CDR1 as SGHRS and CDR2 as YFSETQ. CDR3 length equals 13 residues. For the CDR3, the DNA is TGCGCCAGCAGCCTCGACGGGTTAGATACGCAGTATTTT. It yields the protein CASSLDGLDTQYF.

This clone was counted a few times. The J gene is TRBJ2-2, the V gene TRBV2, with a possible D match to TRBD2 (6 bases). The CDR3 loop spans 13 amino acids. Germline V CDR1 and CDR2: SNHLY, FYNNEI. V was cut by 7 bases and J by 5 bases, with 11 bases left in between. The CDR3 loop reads CASMRDGTGELFF. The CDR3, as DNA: TGTGCCAGCATGCGGGATGGGACCGGGGAGCTGTTTTTT.

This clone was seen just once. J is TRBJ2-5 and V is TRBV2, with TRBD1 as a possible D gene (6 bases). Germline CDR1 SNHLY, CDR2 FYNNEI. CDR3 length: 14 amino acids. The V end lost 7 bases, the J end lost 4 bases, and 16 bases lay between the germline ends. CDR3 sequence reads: CASKPTGSLETQYF. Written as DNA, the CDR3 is TGTGCCAGCAAGCCTACAGGGTCATTAGAGACCCAGTACTTC.

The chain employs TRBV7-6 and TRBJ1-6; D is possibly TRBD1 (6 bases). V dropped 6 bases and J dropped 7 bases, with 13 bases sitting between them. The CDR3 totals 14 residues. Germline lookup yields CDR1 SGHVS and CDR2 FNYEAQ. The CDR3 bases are TGTGCCAGCAGTGTCGGGCAGGGGAATTCACCCCTCCACTTT. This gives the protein CASSVGQGNSPLHF.

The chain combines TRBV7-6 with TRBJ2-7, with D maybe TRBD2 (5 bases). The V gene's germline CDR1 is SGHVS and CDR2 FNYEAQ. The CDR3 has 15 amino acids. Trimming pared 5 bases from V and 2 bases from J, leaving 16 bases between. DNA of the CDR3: TGTGCCAGCAGCCGCTGGTCCGGGCGGGCCTACGAGCAGTACTTC. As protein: CASSRWSGRAYEQYF. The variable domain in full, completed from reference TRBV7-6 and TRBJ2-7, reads GAGVSQSPRYKVTKRGQDVALRCDPISGHVSLYWYRQALGQGPEFLTYFNYEAQQDKSGLPNDRFSAERPEGSISTLTIQRTEQRDSAMYRCASSRWSGRAYEQYFGPGTRLTVT.